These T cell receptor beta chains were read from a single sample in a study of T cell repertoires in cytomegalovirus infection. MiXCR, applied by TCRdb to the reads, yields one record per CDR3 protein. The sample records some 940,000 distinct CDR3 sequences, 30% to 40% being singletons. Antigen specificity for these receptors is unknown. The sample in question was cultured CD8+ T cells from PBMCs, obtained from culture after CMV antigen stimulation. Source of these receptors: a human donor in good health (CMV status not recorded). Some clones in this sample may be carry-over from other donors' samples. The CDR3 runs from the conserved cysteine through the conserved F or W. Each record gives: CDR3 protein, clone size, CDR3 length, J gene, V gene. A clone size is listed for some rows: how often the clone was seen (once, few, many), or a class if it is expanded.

cdr3_aa: CASSSYGTDLSNEQFF; clone_size: NA; cdr3_length: 16; j_call: TRBJ2-1; v_call: TRBV27
cdr3_aa: CASSLAAGLRTDTQYF; clone_size: few; cdr3_length: 16; j_call: TRBJ2-3; v_call: TRBV7-2
cdr3_aa: CASTQGGEMNTEAFF; clone_size: NA; cdr3_length: 15; j_call: TRBJ1-1; v_call: TRBV3-1
cdr3_aa: CASSKIALVGYTF; clone_size: few; cdr3_length: 13; j_call: TRBJ1-2; v_call: TRBV6-8
cdr3_aa: CASSFWSGDVEGQFF; clone_size: many; cdr3_length: 15; j_call: TRBJ2-1; v_call: TRBV7-2
cdr3_aa: CASSQDLGVDTQYF; clone_size: few; cdr3_length: 14; j_call: TRBJ2-3; v_call: TRBV4-1
cdr3_aa: CASSYVNSQETQYF; clone_size: NA; cdr3_length: 14; j_call: TRBJ2-5; v_call: TRBV6-2/TRBV6-3
cdr3_aa: CASSWGDASRADTQYF; clone_size: NA; cdr3_length: 16; j_call: TRBJ2-3; v_call: TRBV7-9
cdr3_aa: CASSLASAGRGDTQYF; clone_size: NA; cdr3_length: 16; j_call: TRBJ2-3; v_call: TRBV7-4
cdr3_aa: CASSYSGLARQETQYF; clone_size: few; cdr3_length: 16; j_call: TRBJ2-5; v_call: TRBV6-5
cdr3_aa: CASGTSGGAVYEQYF; clone_size: few; cdr3_length: 15; j_call: TRBJ2-7; v_call: TRBV19
cdr3_aa: CASSYSAGRSGNTIYF; clone_size: many; cdr3_length: 16; j_call: TRBJ1-3; v_call: TRBV7-6
cdr3_aa: CASSLGGRETFF; clone_size: NA; cdr3_length: 12; j_call: TRBJ1-1; v_call: TRBV7-9
cdr3_aa: CASSLYQGQGFTKQEGYTF; clone_size: NA; cdr3_length: 19; j_call: TRBJ1-2; v_call: TRBV6-5
cdr3_aa: CASSQDAASGLTDTQYF; clone_size: NA; cdr3_length: 17; j_call: TRBJ2-3; v_call: TRBV3-1
cdr3_aa: CASGGDDANEKLFF; clone_size: few; cdr3_length: 14; j_call: TRBJ1-4; v_call: TRBV7-9
cdr3_aa: CASSTGENTEAFF; clone_size: few; cdr3_length: 13; j_call: TRBJ1-1; v_call: TRBV5-1
cdr3_aa: CASSARAGGLGDTQYF; clone_size: NA; cdr3_length: 16; j_call: TRBJ2-3; v_call: TRBV9
cdr3_aa: CASSFTGTGEAFF; clone_size: many; cdr3_length: 13; j_call: TRBJ1-1; v_call: TRBV7-3
cdr3_aa: CASSLSARGHNNYGYTF; clone_size: NA; cdr3_length: 17; j_call: TRBJ1-2; v_call: TRBV7-9
cdr3_aa: CASSLQLGVNTEAFF; clone_size: NA; cdr3_length: 15; j_call: TRBJ1-1; v_call: TRBV27
cdr3_aa: CASSYLGPELTDTQYF; clone_size: NA; cdr3_length: 16; j_call: TRBJ2-3; v_call: TRBV6-6
cdr3_aa: CASRLLAETDNEQFF; clone_size: few; cdr3_length: 15; j_call: TRBJ2-1; v_call: TRBV2
cdr3_aa: CASSQGGLETQYF; clone_size: few; cdr3_length: 13; j_call: TRBJ2-5; v_call: TRBV6-5
cdr3_aa: CASSPDGVGYGYTF; clone_size: many; cdr3_length: 14; j_call: TRBJ1-2; v_call: TRBV7-6
cdr3_aa: CASSISGYDNQPQHF; clone_size: NA; cdr3_length: 15; j_call: TRBJ1-5; v_call: TRBV19
cdr3_aa: CASTQTGNTEAFF; clone_size: NA; cdr3_length: 13; j_call: TRBJ1-1; v_call: TRBV2
cdr3_aa: CASRSGTGSVFGTDTQYF; clone_size: few; cdr3_length: 18; j_call: TRBJ2-3; v_call: TRBV2
cdr3_aa: CASSHRKTRTDTQYF; clone_size: many; cdr3_length: 15; j_call: TRBJ2-3; v_call: TRBV7-9
cdr3_aa: CASSFDQGAGTEAFF; clone_size: many; cdr3_length: 15; j_call: TRBJ1-1; v_call: TRBV7-2
cdr3_aa: CASEFGGANYNEQFF; clone_size: many; cdr3_length: 15; j_call: TRBJ2-1; v_call: TRBV7-8
cdr3_aa: CASWGQGADTQYF; clone_size: NA; cdr3_length: 13; j_call: TRBJ2-3; v_call: TRBV19
cdr3_aa: CASGNDRGFNQPQHF; clone_size: once; cdr3_length: 15; j_call: TRBJ1-5; v_call: TRBV12-5
cdr3_aa: CASSPLAGAVQDDSYGYTF; clone_size: NA; cdr3_length: 19; j_call: TRBJ1-2; v_call: TRBV27
cdr3_aa: CASSLELAPRETQYF; clone_size: NA; cdr3_length: 15; j_call: TRBJ2-5; v_call: TRBV11-2
cdr3_aa: CASSYLTSGGANEQFF; clone_size: NA; cdr3_length: 16; j_call: TRBJ2-1; v_call: TRBV6-8
cdr3_aa: CASSHGNGQGRGYTF; clone_size: NA; cdr3_length: 15; j_call: TRBJ1-2; v_call: TRBV27
cdr3_aa: CASTAGLQGHYGYTF; clone_size: NA; cdr3_length: 15; j_call: TRBJ1-2; v_call: TRBV6-6
cdr3_aa: CASSYPGRPQFF; clone_size: NA; cdr3_length: 12; j_call: TRBJ2-1; v_call: TRBV5-1
cdr3_aa: CASSFGQSNYGYTF; clone_size: few; cdr3_length: 14; j_call: TRBJ1-2; v_call: TRBV7-3
cdr3_aa: CASSHAWADTQYF; clone_size: NA; cdr3_length: 13; j_call: TRBJ2-3; v_call: TRBV4-2
cdr3_aa: CASSPETGPYGYTF; clone_size: few; cdr3_length: 14; j_call: TRBJ1-2; v_call: TRBV19
cdr3_aa: CASSFYPGGPHDNEQFF; clone_size: NA; cdr3_length: 17; j_call: TRBJ2-1; v_call: TRBV7-6
cdr3_aa: CASTDPRGRREQFF; clone_size: few; cdr3_length: 14; j_call: TRBJ2-1; v_call: TRBV7-9
cdr3_aa: CASSAQGAYEQYF; clone_size: few; cdr3_length: 13; j_call: TRBJ2-7; v_call: TRBV19
cdr3_aa: CASRPQGVHNSPLHF; clone_size: NA; cdr3_length: 15; j_call: TRBJ1-6; v_call: TRBV6-5
cdr3_aa: CASSLGGGGWSNQPQHF; clone_size: many; cdr3_length: 17; j_call: TRBJ1-5; v_call: TRBV7-6
cdr3_aa: CATGVGNTEAFF; clone_size: few; cdr3_length: 12; j_call: TRBJ1-1; v_call: TRBV27
cdr3_aa: CASSPGTEPYF; clone_size: NA; cdr3_length: 11; j_call: TRBJ2-4; v_call: TRBV12-3/TRBV12-4
cdr3_aa: CASSYDRGHQETQYF; clone_size: NA; cdr3_length: 15; j_call: TRBJ2-5; v_call: TRBV5-3